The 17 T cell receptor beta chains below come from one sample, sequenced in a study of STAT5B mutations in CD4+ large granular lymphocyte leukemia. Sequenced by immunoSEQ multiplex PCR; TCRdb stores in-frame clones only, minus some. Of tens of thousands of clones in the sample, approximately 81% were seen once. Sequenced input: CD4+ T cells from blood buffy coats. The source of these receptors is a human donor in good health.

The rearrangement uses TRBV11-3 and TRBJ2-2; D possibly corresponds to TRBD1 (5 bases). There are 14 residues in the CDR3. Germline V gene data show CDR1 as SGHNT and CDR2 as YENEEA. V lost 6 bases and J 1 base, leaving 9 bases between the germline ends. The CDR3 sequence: CASRQTVNTGELFF. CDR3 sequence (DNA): TGTGCCAGCAGGCAGACAGTGAACACCGGGGAGCTGTTTTTT. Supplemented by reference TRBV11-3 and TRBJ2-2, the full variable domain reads EAGVVQSPRYKIIEKKQPVAFWCNPISGHNTLYWYLQNLGQGPELLIRYENEEAVDDSQLPKDRFSAERLKGVDSTLKIQPAELGDSAVYLCASRQTVNTGELFFGEGSRLTVL.

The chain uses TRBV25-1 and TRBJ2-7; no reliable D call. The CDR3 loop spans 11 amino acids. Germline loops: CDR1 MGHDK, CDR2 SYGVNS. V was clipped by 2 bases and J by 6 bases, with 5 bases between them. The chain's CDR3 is CASSEPGEQYF. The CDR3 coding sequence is TGTGCCAGCAGTGAACCCGGCGAGCAGTACTTC.

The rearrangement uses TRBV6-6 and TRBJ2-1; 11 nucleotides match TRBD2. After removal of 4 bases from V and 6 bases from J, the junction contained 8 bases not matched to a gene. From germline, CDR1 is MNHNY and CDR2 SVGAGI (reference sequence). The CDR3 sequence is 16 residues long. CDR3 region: CASSSGTSGFLNEQFF. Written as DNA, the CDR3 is TGTGCCAGCAGTTCGGGGACTAGCGGTTTCCTCAATGAGCAGTTCTTC.

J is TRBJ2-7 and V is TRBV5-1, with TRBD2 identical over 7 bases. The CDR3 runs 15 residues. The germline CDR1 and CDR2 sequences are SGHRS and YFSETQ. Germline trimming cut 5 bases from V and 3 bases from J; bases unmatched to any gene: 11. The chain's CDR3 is CASRQATSRFYEQYF. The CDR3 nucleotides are TGCGCCAGCAGACAAGCGACTAGCCGGTTCTACGAGCAGTACTTC. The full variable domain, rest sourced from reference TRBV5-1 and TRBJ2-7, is KAGVTQTPRYLIKTRGQQVTLSCSPISGHRSVSWYQQTPGQGLQFLFEYFSETQRNKGNFPGRFSGRQFSNSRSEMNVSTLELGDSALYLCASRQATSRFYEQYFGPGTRLTVT.

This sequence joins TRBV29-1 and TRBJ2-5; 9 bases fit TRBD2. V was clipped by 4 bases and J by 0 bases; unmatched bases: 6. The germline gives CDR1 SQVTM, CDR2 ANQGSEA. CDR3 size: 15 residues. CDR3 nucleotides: TGCAGCGTTGTTTATCTAGCGGGAAACCAAGAGACCCAGTACTTC. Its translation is CSVVYLAGNQETQYF.

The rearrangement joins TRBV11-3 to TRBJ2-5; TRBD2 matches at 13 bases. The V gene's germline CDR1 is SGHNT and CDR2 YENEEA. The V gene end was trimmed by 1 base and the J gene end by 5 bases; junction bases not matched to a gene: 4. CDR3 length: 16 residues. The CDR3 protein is CASSLGKLAGGETQYF. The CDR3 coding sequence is TGTGCCAGCAGCTTAGGTAAACTAGCGGGAGGGGAGACCCAGTACTTC.

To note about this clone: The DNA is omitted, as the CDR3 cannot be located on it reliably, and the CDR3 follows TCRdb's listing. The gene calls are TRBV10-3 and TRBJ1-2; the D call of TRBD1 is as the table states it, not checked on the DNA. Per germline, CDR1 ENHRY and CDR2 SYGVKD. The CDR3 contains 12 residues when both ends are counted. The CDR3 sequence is CATGTETYGCTF.

CDR3 DNA: TGTGCCAGCAGTTTGCCGACCACAGGGCAAAATTCACCCCTCCACTTT. This encodes CASSLPTTGQNSPLHF. The chain joins TRBV28 to TRBJ1-6, with D possibly matching TRBD1 (6 bases). The V and J ends lost 3 bases and 7 bases respectively, with 16 bases between them. Looked up from germline, CDR1 is MDHEN and CDR2 is SYDVKM. The CDR3 runs 16 residues.

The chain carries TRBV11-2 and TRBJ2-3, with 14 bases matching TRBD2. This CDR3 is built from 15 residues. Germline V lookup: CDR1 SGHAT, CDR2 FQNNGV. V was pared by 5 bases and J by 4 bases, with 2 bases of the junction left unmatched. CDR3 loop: CASSTGLAGADTQYF. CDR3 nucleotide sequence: TGTGCCAGCAGCACGGGACTAGCGGGAGCAGATACGCAGTATTTT. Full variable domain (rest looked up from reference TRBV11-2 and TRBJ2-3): EAGVAQSPRYKIIEKRQSVAFWCNPISGHATLYWYQQILGQGPKLLIQFQNNGVVDDSQLPKDRFSAERLKGVDSTLKIQPAKLEDSAVYLCASSTGLAGADTQYFGPGTRLTVL.

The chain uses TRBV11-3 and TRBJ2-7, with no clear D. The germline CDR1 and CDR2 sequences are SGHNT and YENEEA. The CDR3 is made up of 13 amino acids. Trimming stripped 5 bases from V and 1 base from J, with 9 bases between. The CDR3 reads CASSPTVSYEQYF. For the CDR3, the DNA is TGTGCCAGCAGCCCTACAGTGTCCTACGAGCAGTACTTC.

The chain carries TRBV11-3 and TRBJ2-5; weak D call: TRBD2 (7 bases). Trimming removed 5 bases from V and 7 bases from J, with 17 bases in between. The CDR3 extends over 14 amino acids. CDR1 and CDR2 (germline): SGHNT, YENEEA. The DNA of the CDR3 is TGTGCCAGCAGCGCCCGTGCGGGGGCGGGGACCCAGTACTTC. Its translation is CASSARAGAGTQYF.

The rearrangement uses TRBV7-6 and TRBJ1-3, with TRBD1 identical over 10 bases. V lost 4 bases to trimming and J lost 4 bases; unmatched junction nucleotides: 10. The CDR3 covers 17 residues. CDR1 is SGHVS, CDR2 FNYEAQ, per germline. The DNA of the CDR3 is TGTGCCAGCAGCTCGGTGGGGACAGGGGCTGCAGGAAACACCATATATTTT. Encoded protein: CASSSVGTGAAGNTIYF.

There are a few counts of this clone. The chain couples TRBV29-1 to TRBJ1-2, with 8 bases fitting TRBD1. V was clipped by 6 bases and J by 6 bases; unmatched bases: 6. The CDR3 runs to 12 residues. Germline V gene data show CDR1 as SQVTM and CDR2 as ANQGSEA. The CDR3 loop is CSVVTGVDGYTF. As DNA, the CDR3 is TGCAGCGTAGTGACAGGGGTGGATGGCTACACCTTC.

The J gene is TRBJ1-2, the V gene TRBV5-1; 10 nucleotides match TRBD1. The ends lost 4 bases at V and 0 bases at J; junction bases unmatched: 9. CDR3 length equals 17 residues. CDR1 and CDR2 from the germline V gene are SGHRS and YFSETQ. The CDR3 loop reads CASSPAGQGTANYGYTF. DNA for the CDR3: TGCGCCAGCAGCCCCGCGGGACAGGGGACAGCTAACTATGGCTACACCTTC.

The CDR3 bases are TGTGCCAGCAGCGCGAACCAGGGCACAGATACGCAGTATTTT. This gives the protein CASSANQGTDTQYF. The chain recombines TRBV11-2 with TRBJ2-3; D is unresolved. The CDR3 extends over 14 amino acids. Germline values: CDR1 SGHAT, CDR2 FQNNGV. Trimming shortened V by 5 bases and J by 1 base, and 10 bases separated the two germline ends.

The CDR3: CASSIGAGGNRPHF. CDR3 nucleotides: TGTGCCAGTAGTATAGGCGCCGGGGGAAATCGACCGCATTTT. The genes are TRBV19 and TRBJ1-5; D possibly corresponds to TRBD1 (5 bases). The CDR3 sequence is 14 residues long. V was pared by 1 base and J by 15 bases, with 19 bases between. CDR1 and CDR2 (germline): LNHDA, SQIVND (reference sequence).

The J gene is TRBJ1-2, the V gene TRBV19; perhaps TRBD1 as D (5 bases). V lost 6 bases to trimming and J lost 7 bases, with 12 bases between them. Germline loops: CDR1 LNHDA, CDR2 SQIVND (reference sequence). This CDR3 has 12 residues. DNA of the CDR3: TGTGCCAGTAGCATGTCAGGGTTTGGCTACACCTTC. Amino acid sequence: CASSMSGFGYTF.